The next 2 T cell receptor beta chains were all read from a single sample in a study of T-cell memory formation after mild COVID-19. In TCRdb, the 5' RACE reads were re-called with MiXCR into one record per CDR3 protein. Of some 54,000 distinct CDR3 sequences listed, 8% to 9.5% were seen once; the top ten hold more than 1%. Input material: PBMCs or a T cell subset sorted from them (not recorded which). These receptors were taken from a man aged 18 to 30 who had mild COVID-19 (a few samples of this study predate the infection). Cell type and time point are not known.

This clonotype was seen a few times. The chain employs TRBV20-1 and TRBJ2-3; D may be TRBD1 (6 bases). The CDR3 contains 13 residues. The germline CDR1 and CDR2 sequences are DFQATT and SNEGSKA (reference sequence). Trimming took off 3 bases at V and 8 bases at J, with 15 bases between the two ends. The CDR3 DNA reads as TGCAGTGCTAGCCAGGGGACGCGGGCTACGCAGTATTTT. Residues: CSASQGTRATQYF.

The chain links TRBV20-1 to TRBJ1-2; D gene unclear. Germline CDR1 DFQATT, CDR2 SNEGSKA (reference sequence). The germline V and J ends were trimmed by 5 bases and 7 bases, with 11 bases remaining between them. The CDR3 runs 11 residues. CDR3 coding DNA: TGCAGTGCTCATGGCGGGATTGGCTACACCTTC. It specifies CSAHGGIGYTF.